The 20 T cell receptor beta chains given below trace back to one sample, sequenced in a study of CD8 T cells in ankylosing spondylitis (dated by TCRdb to 2016 to 2017). Beyond this particular receptor, the publication reports: Blood from ankylosing spondylitis patients appeared to be characterized by a TCR beta motif made up of several highly homologous amino acid variants.

The antigens these receptors bind are not known. Library preparation used 5' RACE. Sequencing used an Illumina HiSeq 2500. Through fastp at Q25 and MiXCR, TCRdb rebuilt clones from the public reads, retaining in-frame beta chains. Rows matching on CDR3 protein sequence are summarized as one entry with the most common DNA and genes. The sample profile shows 400,000 to 450,000 distinct CDR3 sequences; roughly a sixth of them were found once. Over 1% of the sample rests with the top ten. Sequencing was performed on blood, either unsorted or a sorted T cell fraction (not recorded which). The receptor set was obtained from a male donor with ankylosing spondylitis.

This clonotype was observed a few times. The chain combines TRBV4-1 with TRBJ2-7; D is undetermined. The CDR3 is made up of 11 amino acids. Germline-derived CDR1 and CDR2 are MGHRA and YSYEKL. V was trimmed by 1 base and J by 12 bases, leaving 10 bases between them. The CDR3 coding sequence is TGCGCCAGCAGCCAAGGACTCGATCGGTACTTC. Its protein product is CASSQGLDRYF.

V gene TRBV4-1 combines with J gene TRBJ2-6, with D uncertain. This CDR3 contains 16 residues. Trimming took 1 base from V and 4 from J, leaving 11 bases between them. Germline loops: CDR1 MGHRA, CDR2 YSYEKL. In DNA, the CDR3 is TGCGCCAGCAGCCAAGTGGTAGGGCCCGGGGCCAACGTCCTGACTTTC. It encodes CASSQVVGPGANVLTF.

The chain combines TRBV5-5 with TRBJ2-1; 9 bases map to TRBD2. J was trimmed by 7 bases and V by 4 bases; bases with no gene match: 9. The CDR3 totals 15 residues. Germline-derived CDR1 and CDR2 are SGHKS and YYEKEE (reference sequence). The CDR3 bases are TGTGCCAGCAGCGGTAGCGGGGGCCTCGGGAATGAGCAGTTCTTC. The encoded protein is CASSGSGGLGNEQFF.

In its sample, this clonotype was seen once. The V gene is TRBV2, the J gene TRBJ2-7; possible D gene TRBD1, 7 bases. The germline V and J ends were trimmed by 8 bases and 0 bases, with 14 bases remaining between them. Looked up from germline, CDR1 is SNHLY and CDR2 is FYNNEI. The CDR3 covers 14 residues. The CDR3 sequence: CASRRDSLSYEQYF. The CDR3 DNA reads TGTGCCAGCCGGAGGGACAGTCTCTCCTACGAGCAGTACTTC.

This clonotype was seen at least ten times. The chain employs TRBV10-3 and TRBJ2-7, with D perhaps TRBD2 (5 bases). The germline V gene has CDR1 ENHRY and CDR2 SYGVKD. The V end was cut by 6 bases, the J end by 1 base, with 10 bases between. The CDR3 is 13 amino acids. The CDR3 nucleotides read TGTGCCATCAGGCGGGCAGATTCCTACGAGCAGTACTTC. Protein product: CAIRRADSYEQYF.

V is TRBV7-3 and J is TRBJ2-7, with TRBD2 identical over 9 bases. The trim removed 6 bases at V and 2 bases at J, leaving 5 bases unmatched. The CDR3 extends over 14 amino acids. The V gene's germline CDR1 is SGHTA and CDR2 FQGTGA. The CDR3 is CASSPAGGAYEQYF. CDR3 DNA: TGTGCCAGCAGTCCAGCGGGGGGAGCCTACGAGCAGTACTTC. Drawing the rest from reference TRBV7-3 and TRBJ2-7, the complete variable domain is GAGVSQTPSNKVTEKGKYVELRCDPISGHTALYWYRQSLGQGPEFLIYFQGTGAADDSGLPNDRFFAVRPEGSVSTLKIQRTERGDSAVYLCASSPAGGAYEQYFGPGTRLTVT.

Many counts were recorded for this clonotype. CDR3 sequence: CSAASGIETQYF. The DNA for the CDR3 is TGCAGTGCCGCTAGCGGGATTGAGACCCAGTACTTC. The rearrangement joins TRBV20-1 to TRBJ2-5; 9 bases match TRBD2. The length of the CDR3 is 12 residues. The V gene's germline CDR1 is DFQATT and CDR2 SNEGSKA (reference sequence). The V segment lost 6 bases and the J segment 5 bases; nucleotides outside the gene matches: 4.

This clonotype appeared a few times. This chain links TRBV7-2 with TRBJ2-1; possibly TRBD2 for D (5 bases). This CDR3 comprises 15 residues. Germline V lookup: CDR1 SGHTA, CDR2 FQGNSA. V lost 4 bases to trimming and J lost 0 bases, with 10 bases between them. CDR3 nucleotides: TGTGCCAGCAGCTCAACAGCGGCCTCCTACAATGAGCAGTTCTTC. Translated, it gives CASSSTAASYNEQFF.

This clonotype was picked up many times. This chain uses TRBV7-9 with TRBJ1-5, with a weak D call TRBD1 (5 bases). The CDR3 spans 16 residues. V lost 2 bases, J lost 2 bases, and 13 bases lay in between. Germline CDR1 reads SEHNR; CDR2 reads FQNEAQ (reference sequence). The CDR3 nucleotides read TGTGCCAGCAGCTTATCGGGGACGGCCGGCAATCAGCCCCAGCATTTT. It encodes CASSLSGTAGNQPQHF.

The V call is TRBV5-1, the J call TRBJ2-7; TRBD1 aligns across 10 bases. Germline V gives CDR1 SGHRS, CDR2 YFSETQ. J gave up 5 bases and V 4 bases, and 9 bases lay outside the gene matches. The CDR3 totals 15 residues. The CDR3 coding sequence is TGCGCCAGCAGCAGACCGGACAGGGGGTCCGACGAGCAGTACTTC. It translates to CASSRPDRGSDEQYF.

This clonotype was found a few times. V gene TRBV29-1 combines with J gene TRBJ1-5; the match to TRBD1 covers 8 bases. Germline V gene sequence: CDR1 SQVTM, CDR2 ANQGSEA. V lost 4 bases to trimming and J lost 5 bases; unmatched junction nucleotides: 13. The CDR3 extends over 16 amino acids. CDR3: CSVVSVVRGLDQPQHF. CDR3 nucleotide sequence: TGCAGCGTTGTGTCCGTGGTCAGGGGGCTGGATCAGCCCCAGCATTTT.

This clonotype turned up a few times. This chain connects TRBV4-3 to TRBJ2-6; 7 positions agree with TRBD1. With V trimmed by 2 bases and J by 2 bases, 0 bases remained unmatched. The germline gives CDR1 LGHNA, CDR2 YSLEER. CDR3 size: 15 residues. The CDR3 DNA sequence: TGCGCCAGCAGCCAAAGGGGGCCTGGGGCCAACGTCCTGACTTTC. It encodes CASSQRGPGANVLTF.

This clonotype has a handful of counts. This sequence joins TRBV12-3 or TRBV12-4 and TRBJ1-5; D uncertain. The CDR3 covers 13 residues. V lost 3 bases and J 6 bases, leaving 9 bases between the germline ends. The CDR3 loop is CASSFGLSQPQHF. CDR3 coding DNA: TGTGCCAGCAGTTTCGGGCTCAGTCAGCCCCAGCATTTT.

This clonotype was detected a few times. V usage is TRBV24-1 and J usage is TRBJ2-1; 8 bases align to TRBD1. Germline CDR1 reads KGHDR; CDR2 reads SFDVKD. J lost 9 bases, V lost 4 bases, and 7 bases had no gene match. The CDR3 consists of 14 residues. CDR3 sequence: CATSDTGTGTEQFF. CDR3 DNA: TGTGCCACCAGTGACACGGGGACAGGAACTGAGCAGTTCTTC.

The genes are TRBV15 and TRBJ1-2; 7 positions match TRBD1. The V segment lost 0 bases and the J segment 2 bases; nucleotides outside the gene matches: 6. The CDR3 totals 16 residues. Per the germline V gene, CDR1 is LNHNV and CDR2 is YYDKDF (reference sequence). The CDR3 sequence: CATSRDPGRGNYGYTF. The CDR3 bases are TGTGCCACCAGCAGAGATCCAGGCAGGGGGAACTATGGCTACACCTTC.

This clonotype has only a few counts. The chain joins TRBV7-2 to TRBJ2-1; TRBD1 agrees at 9 bases. J was trimmed by 5 bases and V by 8 bases; bases with no gene match: 7. The CDR3 sequence is 14 residues long. Germline assignment: CDR1 SGHTA and CDR2 FQGNSA. CDR3 sequence reads: CASETGGMNNEQFF. CDR3 DNA: TGTGCCAGCGAGACAGGGGGTATGAACAATGAGCAGTTCTTC.

This chain uses TRBV20-1 with TRBJ2-3; a possible D gene is TRBD1 (5 bases). This CDR3 comprises 13 residues. The V gene lost 6 bases and the J gene lost 2 bases, with 12 bases spanning the gap. The germline V gene has CDR1 DFQATT and CDR2 SNEGSKA (reference sequence). The CDR3 bases are TGCAGTGCGAGACAGTTTCTCACAGATACGCAGTATTTT. Translation gives CSARQFLTDTQYF.

Remarks on this clonotype: A junction boundary mismatches the germline segment, possibly from a read error. This rearrangement joins TRBV10-1 to TRBJ2-1; no clear D. Germline values: CDR1 WNHNN, CDR2 SYGVQD (reference sequence). The length of the CDR3 is 13 residues. In DNA, the CDR3 is TGCGCCAGCAGTGAGTCGTGGTCCGGTGAGCAGCTCTTC. Translated, it gives CASSESWSGEQLF.

This rearrangement joins TRBV15 to TRBJ2-5; weak D call: TRBD1 (7 bases). This CDR3 region has 18 residues. Per the germline V gene, CDR1 is LNHNV and CDR2 is YYDKDF (reference sequence). V lost 5 bases to trimming and J lost 4 bases, with 26 bases between them. The CDR3 loop is CATSGGGLAGGEVETQYF. In DNA form, the CDR3 reads TGTGCCACCAGCGGAGGGGGCCTAGCAGGGGGAGAAGTAGAGACCCAGTACTTC.

There are a few counts of this clonotype. The V gene is TRBV30, the J gene TRBJ1-5; no clear D. CDR3 length: 13 amino acids. The germline gives CDR1 GTSNPN, CDR2 SVGIG (reference sequence). Trimming removed 3 bases at V and 5 bases at J, with 11 bases between. The CDR3 region has the DNA TGTGCCTGGAGAAGAGACGGCGATCAGCCCCAGCATTTT. It translates to CAWRRDGDQPQHF.